Reported below is one TCR beta chain. This CDR3 contains 14 residues. V lost 0 bases and J lost 4, with 9 bases in between. Germline V gene sequence: CDR1 LGHNA, CDR2 YSLEER. These data originate in a study of shared T cell receptors in the human thymus. Clones were sequenced by immunoSEQ multiplex PCR, and TCRdb holds only the in-frame ones, with some missing. Here the sample spans about 710,000 clones, around 87% being singletons. These data were likewise used in another study, on human thymus T cells. This second study says: Healthy Finnish infants undergoing corrective surgery for congenital heart defects provided the donor material.

This sequence was found in a boy in the first two years of life with a congenital heart defect. Sequencing was done on a sample of thymocytes. The V gene is TRBV4-3, the J gene TRBJ2-5; unclear D gene. The DNA for the CDR3 is TGCGCCAGCAGCCAAGATCCCGGCGGAGAGACCCAGTACTTC. Translation: CASSQDPGGETQYF.